The 20 T cell receptor beta chains below were found in one sample sequenced in a study of HIV-infected patients and healthy controls. Alpha and beta constant-region primers primed reverse transcription of about 500 ng RNA. Using multiplexing indices, alpha and beta chain libraries were generated apart by chain-specific third strand synthesis. TCRdb reanalysed the 5' RACE reads using MiXCR and keeps one entry per CDR3 protein. The sample shows about 7,600 distinct CDR3 sequences, approximately 11% of them seen only once. The repertoire came from unfractionated whole blood and reflected all unsorted peripheral T cells. The starting material was blood, obtained before antiretroviral therapy. The receptors stem from an adult with HIV infection.

By frequency in the sample, this clonotype is medium-sized. The chain links TRBV7-9 to TRBJ2-1, with D maybe TRBD1 (6 bases). CDR1 is SEHNR and CDR2 is FQNEAQ in the germline V gene (reference sequence). Trimming removed 0 bases at V and 10 bases at J, with 16 bases between. The CDR3 sequence is 15 residues long. CDR3: CASSLASGTLIEQFF. DNA for the CDR3: TGTGCCAGCAGCTTAGCATCCGGGACACTCATAGAGCAGTTCTTC.

The sample holds many counts of this clonotype. The chain combines TRBV4-2 with TRBJ2-7; 8 bases fit TRBD1. There are 15 residues in the CDR3. The germline V gene has CDR1 LGHNA and CDR2 YNFKEQ. V lost 1 base to trimming and J lost 6 bases; unmatched junction nucleotides: 8. The DNA of the CDR3 is TGTGCCAGCAGCCAAGGTGTGGACAGGGCGGGCGAGCAGTACTTC. Its translation: CASSQGVDRAGEQYF.

This clonotype was observed at least ten times. The genes are TRBV7-6 and TRBJ2-5; the D is unclear. The CDR3 runs 13 residues. Germline CDR1 and CDR2: SGHVS and FNYEAQ. The V end lost 2 bases, the J end lost 2 bases, and 6 bases lay between the germline ends. The CDR3 nucleotides read TGTGCCAGCAGCTTATATGGACAAGAGACCCAGTACTTC. Protein product: CASSLYGQETQYF.

This sequence joins TRBV15 and TRBJ1-4; the D gene is possibly TRBD1 (6 bases). V was trimmed by 2 bases and J by 8 bases, leaving 15 bases between them. The CDR3 spans 15 residues. CDR1 is LNHNV and CDR2 is YYDKDF in the germline V gene (reference sequence). The CDR3 here is CATSRTPDRNEKLFF. The CDR3 coding sequence is TGTGCCACCAGCAGAACTCCCGACAGGAACGAAAAACTGTTTTTT.

This clonotype was recorded at least ten times. V is TRBV6-2 or TRBV6-3 and J is TRBJ2-7, with 7 nucleotides matching TRBD1. J lost 2 bases, V lost 6 bases, and 13 bases had no gene match. From germline, CDR1 is MNHEY and CDR2 SVGEGT. This CDR3 has 16 amino acids. The CDR3 sequence: CASSDPSLGQTYEQYF. The CDR3 region has the DNA TGTGCCAGCAGCGATCCTAGCTTGGGACAGACCTACGAGCAGTACTTC.

Ten or more counts support this clonotype. CDR3 protein: CASSLGQGAERQHF. CDR3 nucleotides: TGTGCCAGCAGTTTGGGACAGGGGGCTGAGCGGCAGCATTTT. The V gene is TRBV12-3 or TRBV12-4, the J gene TRBJ1-5; 12 bases agree with TRBD1. The CDR3 sequence is 14 residues long. V lost 3 bases to trimming and J lost 13 bases; unmatched junction nucleotides: 7.

In this sample, this clonotype is medium-sized (0.01 to 0.1%). This chain uses TRBV6-4 with TRBJ2-2; D may be TRBD2 (6 bases). The CDR3 contains 15 residues. Germline V gene sequence: CDR1 MRHNA, CDR2 SNTAGT. V was pared by 0 bases and J by 4 bases, with 9 bases between. The CDR3 spells CASSDSPTSTGELFF. The CDR3 bases are TGTGCCAGCAGTGACTCGCCGACTAGCACCGGGGAGCTGTTTTTT.

This clonotype was observed at least ten times. The V and J genes are TRBV5-1 and TRBJ2-3; D might be TRBD2 (5 bases). CDR3 length: 16 amino acids. Trimming left V 0 bases short and J 0 bases short, with 11 bases between. Germline V CDR1 and CDR2: SGHRS, YFSETQ. The CDR3 region has the DNA TGCGCCAGCAGCTTGGATTCCCGGGGTAGCACAGATACGCAGTATTTT. Protein sequence: CASSLDSRGSTDTQYF. Drawing the rest from reference TRBV5-1 and TRBJ2-3, the complete variable domain is KAGVTQTPRYLIKTRGQQVTLSCSPISGHRSVSWYQQTPGQGLQFLFEYFSETQRNKGNFPGRFSGRQFSNSRSEMNVSTLELGDSALYLCASSLDSRGSTDTQYFGPGTRLTVL.

This clonotype appeared many times. The chain uses TRBV5-6 and TRBJ2-5; D remains ambiguous. V lost 4 bases to trimming and J lost 3 bases, with 10 bases between them. The CDR3 runs 13 residues. Germline CDR1 reads SGHDT; CDR2 reads YYEEEE. For the CDR3, the DNA is TGTGCCAGCAGCCCACAGTTGGAAGAGACCCAGTACTTC. Its protein is CASSPQLEETQYF.

This clonotype was counted many times. The chain carries TRBV5-5 and TRBJ2-7; 9 positions match TRBD1. The ends lost 5 bases at V and 6 bases at J; junction bases unmatched: 3. This CDR3 spans 12 amino acids. Germline V CDR1 and CDR2: SGHKS, YYEKEE (reference sequence). The CDR3 nucleotides are TGTGCCAGCAGTTTGACAGGGGGCGAGCAGTACTTC. Amino acids: CASSLTGGEQYF.

This clonotype was found many times. The CDR3 sequence: CASSVKGQATYGYTF. The CDR3 nucleotides read TGTGCCAGCAGCGTAAAGGGACAGGCGACCTATGGCTACACCTTC. The gene calls are TRBV21-1 and TRBJ1-2; the D call in the table, TRBD1, was not verified against the DNA. TRBV21-1 is reported as a pseudogene. This CDR3 has 15 amino acids.

This clonotype appeared many times. This chain links TRBV30 with TRBJ1-5; tentatively, D is TRBD1 (5 bases). Germline V gives CDR1 GTSNPN, CDR2 SVGIG (reference sequence). The length of the CDR3 is 15 residues. V lost 3 bases and J 7 bases, leaving 19 bases between the germline ends. The CDR3 region has the DNA TGTGCCTGGAGGGCAGGGACGGCCCGTGGGCAGCCCCAGCATTTT. Protein: CAWRAGTARGQPQHF.

This clonotype was recorded many times. V gene TRBV2 combines with J gene TRBJ2-7; 8 bases line up with TRBD2. This CDR3 spans 16 amino acids. Germline CDR1 and CDR2: SNHLY and FYNNEI. Trimming cost V 3 bases and J 6 bases; bases outside gene matches: 13. For the CDR3, the DNA is TGTGCCAGCAGTGAGAAGGTAGCGGGATCCCGTCTCGAGCAGTACTTC. Residues: CASSEKVAGSRLEQYF.

This clonotype was counted ten times or more. V usage is TRBV20-1 and J usage is TRBJ2-5; 8 nucleotides align to TRBD1. The CDR3 consists of 12 residues. CDR1 DFQATT and CDR2 SNEGSKA come from the germline V gene (reference sequence). CDR3 in DNA: TGCAGCAACAGGGGGAATCGGGAGACCCAGTACTTC. As protein: CSNRGNRETQYF.

In this sample, this clonotype is medium-sized. This chain joins TRBV12-3 or TRBV12-4 and TRBJ2-3, with D hard to call. The V and J ends lost 3 bases and 0 bases respectively, with 10 bases between them. The CDR3 consists of 15 residues. The CDR3 spells CASSFGGTSTDTQYF. The CDR3 DNA reads as TGTGCCAGCAGTTTCGGCGGTACTAGCACAGATACGCAGTATTTT.

There are a few counts of this clonotype. The gene calls are TRBV28 and TRBJ1-1; possible D gene TRBD1, 6 bases. Trimming took off 6 bases at V and 10 bases at J, with 30 bases between the two ends. CDR3 length: 17 amino acids. Looked up from germline, CDR1 is MDHEN and CDR2 is SYDVKM. CDR3 amino acids: CASSPRMGAGKTWRAFF. The CDR3 coding sequence is TGTGCCAGCAGCCCACGTATGGGGGCAGGGAAGACGTGGCGAGCTTTCTTT.

In its sample, this clonotype was seen many times. The chain combines TRBV9 with TRBJ1-3; 10 bases are a match to TRBD1. The V segment lost 4 bases and the J segment 11 bases; nucleotides outside the gene matches: 15. CDR1 and CDR2 (germline): SGDLS, YYNGEE. The CDR3 is made up of 16 amino acids. CDR3 sequence: CASSSTTGTGDYSIYF. CDR3 DNA: TGTGCCAGCAGCTCCACTACCGGGACAGGGGACTATTCCATATATTTT. Using reference TRBV9 and TRBJ1-3 for the parts outside the CDR3, the full variable domain is DSGVTQTPKHLITATGQRVTLRCSPRSGDLSVYWYQQSLDQGLQFLIQYYNGEERAKGNILERFSAQQFPDLHSELNLSSLELGDSALYFCASSSTTGTGDYSIYFGEGSWLTVV.

This clonotype was detected many times. This chain joins TRBV19 and TRBJ1-1, with D tentatively TRBD1 (6 bases). CDR1 and CDR2 (germline): LNHDA, SQIVND (reference sequence). The CDR3 has 15 amino acids. V lost 7 bases, J lost 0 bases, and 15 bases lay in between. CDR3 coding DNA: TGTGCCAGTACGAGGGGGGCCTTTCTGAACACTGAAGCTTTCTTT. This gives the protein CASTRGAFLNTEAFF.

This clonotype is deemed medium-sized (0.01 to 0.1%). J is TRBJ2-7 and V is TRBV4-1, with D possibly matching TRBD2 (6 bases). Germline V lookup: CDR1 MGHRA, CDR2 YSYEKL. The CDR3 covers 15 residues. V lost 3 bases, J lost 1 base, and 13 bases lay in between. CDR3: CASSHSAGNSYEQYF. As DNA, the CDR3 is TGCGCCAGCAGCCACTCAGCGGGTAATTCCTACGAGCAGTACTTC.

About this clonotype itself: An end of the junction does not agree with germline; a read error may underlie this. This chain joins TRBV29-1 and TRBJ2-2, with 7 bases fitting TRBD2. CDR1 is SQVTM and CDR2 is ANQGSEA in the germline V gene. The CDR3 contains 15 residues. The chain's CDR3 is CSVEVLAANIGELFF. CDR3 bases: TGCAGCGTAGAGGTTCTAGCGGCGAACATCGGGGAGCTGTTTTTT.